This record looks at one T cell receptor beta chain sequence and its context. Its specificity is unknown. This entry is derived from a study of identical twins. Study-wide points: Abundant beta clonotypes from cord blood had fewer insertions, unlike memory repertoires, which showed none.

Germline CDR1 is MGHRA and CDR2 is YSYEKL. The length of the CDR3 is 15 residues. Losses at the gene ends were 3 bases for V and 3 bases for J; bases not matched to a gene: 3. TCRdb re-analysed the 5' RACE reads in MiXCR, keeping a single row per CDR3 protein. The sample consists of approximately 600,000 distinct CDR3 sequences, over 8.5% of them appearing once. This sample was also put to use in a study of yellow fever vaccine responses in identical twins.

The sequence was obtained from a woman younger than 30 in good health. Sequenced material: PBMCs. This chain connects TRBV4-1 to TRBJ2-5; 11 bases match TRBD2. CDR3 protein: CASSHATSGKETQYF. The CDR3, as DNA: TGCGCCAGCAGCCACGCGACTAGCGGGAAAGAGACCCAGTACTTC.